These 30 T cell receptor beta chains share one sample of origin, sequenced in a study of pediatric ulcerative colitis. Repertoires were generated with immunoSEQ multiplex PCR, while TCRdb's copy carries only in-frame clones and drops some. The sample records 50,000 to 65,000 clones, approximately 87% being singletons. The sample consisted of blood. These receptors were taken from a boy aged 5-17 years with severe ulcerative colitis.

This clone was seen a handful of times. This chain connects TRBV10-3 to TRBJ2-7; D is possibly TRBD1 (5 bases). V was shortened by 5 bases and J by 1 base, with 15 bases between the two germline ends. Germline CDR1 reads ENHRY; CDR2 reads SYGVKD. The CDR3 is 15 residues long. In DNA, the CDR3 is TGTGCCATCAGTCAGGGTCCGGATCGTTCCTACGAGCAGTACTTC. It specifies CAISQGPDRSYEQYF.

The V call is TRBV27, the J call TRBJ1-2, with D tentatively TRBD1 (5 bases). Trimming removed 7 bases from V and 4 bases from J, with 19 bases in between. CDR3 size: 15 residues. Germline assignment: CDR1 MNHEY and CDR2 SMNVEV (reference sequence). The CDR3 is CASTDRNGVGYGYTF. The DNA of the CDR3 is TGTGCCAGCACCGACAGAAACGGCGTGGGCTATGGCTACACCTTC.

The chain is built from TRBV7-8 and TRBJ2-2; 7 nucleotides align to TRBD1. Germline CDR1 SGHVS, CDR2 FQNEAQ. The CDR3 has 16 amino acids. V lost 5 bases to trimming and J lost 1 base; unmatched junction nucleotides: 7. The CDR3 DNA sequence: TGTGCCAGCAGCCCTCAATACAGGGGGAACACCGGGGAGCTGTTTTTT. It encodes CASSPQYRGNTGELFF.

This chain links TRBV5-6 with TRBJ2-7, with D possibly matching TRBD2 (5 bases). CDR1 is SGHDT, CDR2 YYEEEE, per germline. The CDR3 has 12 residues. The V and J ends lost 1 base and 7 bases respectively, with 9 bases between them. This CDR3 is CASSLRRVEQYF. The CDR3 nucleotides are TGTGCCAGCAGCTTGCGGCGGGTAGAGCAGTACTTC. The variable domain in full, completed from reference TRBV5-6 and TRBJ2-7, reads DAGVTQSPTHLIKTRGQQVTLRCSPKSGHDTVSWYQQALGQGPQFIFQYYEEEERQRGNFPDRFSGHQFPNYSSELNVNALLLGDSALYLCASSLRRVEQYFGPGTRLTVT.

The chain carries TRBV27 and TRBJ2-7; no reliable D call. Germline CDR1 is MNHEY and CDR2 is SMNVEV (reference sequence). CDR3 length equals 12 residues. V lost 5 bases and J lost 2, with 7 bases in between. CDR3 amino acids: CASSNNAYEQYF. CDR3 nucleotides: TGTGCCAGCAGTAATAACGCCTACGAGCAGTACTTC.

This chain connects TRBV7-2 to TRBJ1-1; D ambiguous. Trimming removed 5 bases at V and 5 bases at J, with 9 bases between. There are 12 residues in the CDR3. The germline CDR1 and CDR2 sequences are SGHTA and FQGNSA. In DNA form, the CDR3 reads TGTGCCAGCAGCGCTGGCTGGACTGAAGCTTTCTTT. Its protein product is CASSAGWTEAFF.

The chain couples TRBV7-2 to TRBJ2-7; perhaps TRBD2 as D (6 bases). V was shortened by 4 bases and J by 2 bases, with 15 bases between the two germline ends. From germline, CDR1 is SGHTA and CDR2 FQGNSA. The CDR3 is made up of 15 amino acids. In DNA, the CDR3 is TGTGCCAGCAGCTCGGGACTCAAAGGAGCCTACGAGCAGTACTTC. Protein sequence: CASSSGLKGAYEQYF.

CDR3 sequence: CASSQKTGAGYGYTF. In DNA form, the CDR3 reads TGCGCCAGCAGCCAGAAGACAGGGGCGGGATATGGCTACACCTTC. J is TRBJ1-2 and V is TRBV4-1; 8 nucleotides agree with TRBD1. V trimming: 3 bases; J trimming: 5 bases; junction bases outside the gene matches: 8. The CDR3 length is 15 residues. CDR1 is MGHRA and CDR2 is YSYEKL in the germline V gene.

The chain employs TRBV6-5 and TRBJ1-4; D remains ambiguous. The V gene's germline CDR1 is MNHEY and CDR2 SVGAGI. The CDR3 sequence is 13 residues long. V lost 7 bases, J lost 0 bases, and 6 bases lay in between. The CDR3 DNA reads TGTGCCAGCAAGACCGCAACTAATGAAAAACTGTTTTTT. It specifies CASKTATNEKLFF.

This clone was detected a few times. V and J are TRBV29-1 and TRBJ1-1, with D unresolved. The V end was cut by 7 bases, the J end by 1 base, with 10 bases between. The germline CDR1 and CDR2 sequences are SQVTM and ANQGSEA. The CDR3 length is 12 residues. The CDR3 reads CSAWTQNTEAFF. CDR3 sequence (DNA): TGCAGCGCCTGGACGCAGAACACTGAAGCTTTCTTT. The full variable domain, completed using reference TRBV29-1 and TRBJ1-1, is SAVISQKPSRDICQRGTSLTIQCQVDSQVTMMFWYRQQPGQSLTLIATANQGSEATYESGFVIDKFPISRPNLTFSTLTVSNMSPEDSSIYLCSAWTQNTEAFFGQGTRLTVV.

The rearrangement links TRBV21-1 to TRBJ2-3; the table's D call of TRBD2 was not tested on the DNA. TRBV21-1 is an annotated pseudogene. The CDR3 length is 14 residues. CDR3 nucleotide sequence: TGTGCCAGCAGCTTCGATGAGCCGACAGATACGCAGTATTTT. It yields the protein CASSFDEPTDTQYF.

The rearrangement links TRBV7-8 to TRBJ1-5; 7 bases map to TRBD1. There are 16 residues in the CDR3. Germline-derived CDR1 and CDR2 are SGHVS and FQNEAQ. V shed 2 bases and J 7 bases; nucleotides not matched to a gene: 11. This CDR3 is CASSLFARGMEQPQHF. The CDR3 region has the DNA TGTGCCAGCAGCTTATTCGCCAGGGGGATGGAGCAGCCCCAGCATTTT.

The chain is built from TRBV6-6 and TRBJ1-1; unclear D gene. With 7 bases removed from V and 4 bases from J, the gap between germline ends came to 7 bases. The CDR3 loop spans 11 amino acids. Looked up from germline, CDR1 is MNHNY and CDR2 is SVGAGI (reference sequence). This CDR3 is CASKGSTEAFF. The DNA for the CDR3 is TGTGCCAGCAAAGGTAGCACTGAAGCTTTCTTT.

V and J are TRBV30 and TRBJ2-7; the D is unclear. Deletions cut 3 bases from V and 3 bases from J, with 6 bases between. The CDR3 runs 11 residues. Looked up from germline, CDR1 is GTSNPN and CDR2 is SVGIG (reference sequence). CDR3 in DNA: TGTGCCTGGAGCGGTTACTACGAGCAGTACTTC. Translated: CAWSGYYEQYF.

This sequence joins TRBV5-8 and TRBJ1-4; the match to TRBD1 covers 9 bases. CDR3 length equals 16 residues. The germline CDR1 and CDR2 sequences are SGHTS and YDEGEE. The V segment lost 3 bases and the J segment 0 bases; nucleotides outside the gene matches: 3. CDR3 in amino acids: CASSWTGEATNEKLFF. In DNA form, the CDR3 reads TGTGCCAGCAGCTGGACAGGGGAAGCAACTAATGAAAAACTGTTTTTT.

The chain joins TRBV19 to TRBJ1-5, with D possibly TRBD1 on 5 matching bases. CDR1 is LNHDA, CDR2 SQIVND, per germline (reference sequence). This CDR3 spans 15 amino acids. Trimming removed 6 bases from V and 2 bases from J, with 14 bases in between. The chain's CDR3 is CASRPAGGGNQPQHF. CDR3 DNA sequence: TGTGCCAGTAGGCCCGCCGGGGGGGGCAATCAGCCCCAGCATTTT.

The sample holds one count of this clone. The chain joins TRBV11-2 to TRBJ2-3, with 16 bases fitting TRBD2. CDR3 length equals 18 residues. The J segment lost 4 bases and the V segment lost 5 bases, leaving 9 bases of the junction unmatched. Germline V CDR1 and CDR2: SGHAT, FQNNGV. CDR3 DNA: TGTGCCAGCAGCCTCGGGACTAGCGGGAGGGCCTGGGCAGATACGCAGTATTTT. It yields the protein CASSLGTSGRAWADTQYF.

The chain couples TRBV7-9 to TRBJ2-1; a possible D gene is TRBD1 (5 bases). Germline assignment: CDR1 SEHNR and CDR2 FQNEAQ (reference sequence). The CDR3 covers 16 residues. Trimming left V 1 base short and J 5 bases short, with 15 bases between. The CDR3: CASSLGKGAAHNEQFF. The CDR3 DNA sequence: TGTGCCAGCAGCTTAGGTAAAGGGGCAGCACACAATGAGCAGTTCTTC.

This chain links TRBV4-2 with TRBJ1-6; no definite D call. CDR3 length: 15 residues. The V gene lost 4 bases and the J gene lost 8 bases, with 15 bases spanning the gap. The V gene's germline CDR1 is LGHNA and CDR2 YNFKEQ. The CDR3 DNA is TGTGCCAGCAGCCGACAAATAAGGTCAGATTCACCCCTCCACTTT. It specifies CASSRQIRSDSPLHF.

This clone was seen once. The chain couples TRBV7-9 to TRBJ2-7; the D is unclear. The germline gives CDR1 SEHNR, CDR2 FQNEAQ (reference sequence). Trimming cost V 2 bases and J 4 bases, with 18 bases left between them. The length of the CDR3 is 16 residues. CDR3 sequence: CASSLSSDPAGYEQYF. The CDR3 region has the DNA TGTGCCAGCAGCTTAAGCTCCGACCCCGCTGGTTACGAGCAGTACTTC.

The chain has TRBV28 and TRBJ2-3; 8 positions agree with TRBD1. The CDR3 has 14 residues. Germline trimming cut 6 bases from V and 2 bases from J; bases unmatched to any gene: 4. Germline values: CDR1 MDHEN, CDR2 SYDVKM. The CDR3 is CASSWDRYTDTQYF. The CDR3 DNA is TGTGCCAGCAGCTGGGACAGGTACACAGATACGCAGTATTTT. The whole variable domain, filled in from reference TRBV28 and TRBJ2-3, reads DVKVTQSSRYLVKRTGEKVFLECVQDMDHENMFWYRQDPGLGLRLIYFSYDVKMKEKGDIPEGYSVSREKKERFSLILESASTNQTSMYLCASSWDRYTDTQYFGPGTRLTVL.

This sequence joins TRBV27 and TRBJ2-1, with 9 positions matching TRBD1. This CDR3 has 20 residues. After removal of 3 bases from V and 0 bases from J, the junction contained 15 bases not matched to a gene. Germline lookup yields CDR1 MNHEY and CDR2 SMNVEV (reference sequence). Here the CDR3 DNA reads TGTGCCAGCAGTTTCAAGTCCGGGACAGGGTCATCTCACTCCTACAATGAGCAGTTCTTC. Protein: CASSFKSGTGSSHSYNEQFF.

The V gene is TRBV18, the J gene TRBJ2-3; D is unclear. The germline V gene encodes CDR1 KGHSH and CDR2 LQKENI. The CDR3 extends over 16 amino acids. V was clipped by 0 bases and J by 2 bases, with 12 bases between them. The CDR3 DNA reads TGTGCCAGCTCACCACCGGCAAAGCCCAACACAGATACGCAGTATTTT. Translating it yields CASSPPAKPNTDTQYF.

The gene calls are TRBV29-1 and TRBJ2-3, with TRBD1 matching over 9 bases. Germline loops: CDR1 SQVTM, CDR2 ANQGSEA. Trimming at V came to 4 bases and at J to 4 bases, leaving 12 bases not matched to a gene. The CDR3 covers 16 residues. CDR3 bases: TGCAGCGTTGGAACACGGGACAGGGCGGTCCCAGATACGCAGTATTTT. This gives the protein CSVGTRDRAVPDTQYF.

The V and J genes are TRBV4-1 and TRBJ2-5; 10 nucleotides match TRBD2. This CDR3 has 17 residues. Germline-derived CDR1 and CDR2 are MGHRA and YSYEKL. V trimming: 5 bases; J trimming: 2 bases; junction bases outside the gene matches: 11. The CDR3 sequence is CASSSEPLLAGQETQYF. In nucleotides, the CDR3 is TGCGCCAGCAGCTCTGAGCCCCTACTAGCGGGGCAAGAGACCCAGTACTTC.

This clone was picked up one time. V usage is TRBV19 and J usage is TRBJ2-1; TRBD2 is a possible D gene (6 bases). CDR3 size: 16 residues. Germline assignment: CDR1 LNHDA and CDR2 SQIVND (reference sequence). Trimming left V 1 base short and J 8 bases short, with 18 bases between. The CDR3 DNA is TGTGCCAGTAGTATAGGGGGACTCAGTGGGTCCGATGAGCAGTTCTTC. Its translation is CASSIGGLSGSDEQFF.

This chain joins TRBV4-2 and TRBJ2-7, with unresolved D. CDR3 length equals 13 residues. Germline V lookup: CDR1 LGHNA, CDR2 YNFKEQ. Trimming shortened V by 0 bases and J by 7 bases, and 10 bases separated the two germline ends. CDR3 in DNA: TGTGCCAGCAGCCAAGACGCGACTTTGGAGCAGTACTTC. It encodes CASSQDATLEQYF.

J is TRBJ2-1 and V is TRBV2; D is possibly TRBD1 or TRBD2 (5 bases each). The V gene lost 4 bases and the J gene lost 11 bases, with 12 bases spanning the gap. Germline CDR1 reads SNHLY; CDR2 reads FYNNEI. This CDR3 has 12 amino acids. CDR3 loop: CASSGGPPKQFF. The CDR3 bases are TGTGCCAGCAGTGGGGGACCGCCTAAGCAGTTCTTC.

CDR3 region: CASSFTRGADTQYF. The CDR3 bases are TGTGCCAGCAGTTTCACGAGGGGGGCAGATACGCAGTATTTT. This chain joins TRBV6-5 and TRBJ2-3; D may match TRBD1 or TRBD2 (6 bases each). Trimming removed 4 bases at V and 4 bases at J, with 12 bases between. The CDR3 is 14 amino acids. CDR1 MNHEY and CDR2 SVGAGI come from the germline V gene.

The chain links TRBV27 to TRBJ2-2; D assignment may be TRBD1 or TRBD2 (6 bases each). CDR3 length equals 15 residues. V lost 6 bases and J 6 bases, leaving 17 bases between the germline ends. Germline loops: CDR1 MNHEY, CDR2 SMNVEV (reference sequence). The CDR3 coding sequence is TGTGCCAGCAGCCCCTCATGGGGGGCCTCCGGGGAGCTGTTTTTT. Residues: CASSPSWGASGELFF.